This T cell receptor (beta chain) comes out of a study of blood T cell repertoires in COVID-19. CDR1 is SNHLY and CDR2 is FYNNEI in the germline V gene. V lost 0 bases, J lost 6 bases, and 33 bases lay in between. CDR3 size: 22 residues. Sequencing used immunoSEQ multiplex PCR; TCRdb keeps in-frame clones, though not all of them. The table includes approximately 100,000 clones, approximately 80% detected once. The chain recombines TRBV2 with TRBJ1-5, with D perhaps matching TRBD1 (5 bases). The TCR sequence derives from a man between 65 and 85 years old with active or convalescent COVID-19. The source material was peripheral blood. The CDR3 DNA reads TGTGCCAGCAGTGAAGCACCCCGGACAACCGACCTAGGGAGGGCTCGCTTTCAGCCCCAGCATTTT. Translating gives CASSEAPRTTDLGRARFQPQHF.